Only a few counts were recorded for the clone carrying this TCR beta chain. Its antigen is as yet unknown. Produced via immunoSEQ multiplex PCR; TCRdb's table is partial and in-frame only. The table includes tens of thousands of clones, over 80% detected once. These data belong to a study of T cell responses to AZD1222 COVID-19 vaccine. V gave up 4 bases and J gave up 2 bases, with 12 bases separating them. The CDR3 is 15 residues long. Findings and limits, study-wide: A reported finding is that nearly half of spike-specific TCRs target unmutated variant regions.

The receptor comes from an adult who received the AZD1222 COVID-19 vaccine. Source: peripheral blood, taken 28 days after the second AZD1222 dose. J is TRBJ2-4 and V is TRBV23-1; the D is unclear. TRBV23-1 belongs to the ORF category, with a function that is uncertain. The CDR3 here is CASSRARVSKNIQYF. Here the CDR3 DNA reads TGCGCCAGCAGTCGTGCAAGGGTTTCCAAAAACATTCAGTACTTC.